This TCR beta chain was obtained from a study of blood T cell repertoires in COVID-19. The assay was immunoSEQ multiplex PCR, and TCRdb's table has in-frame clones only and misses some. The sample holds 90,000 to 130,000 clones, around 90% seen once. The CDR3 is 16 residues long. Trimming took 5 bases from V and 1 from J, leaving 16 bases between them. Germline CDR1 reads SEHNR; CDR2 reads FQNEAQ (reference sequence). The source material was peripheral blood. The clonotype comes from a human donor in a cohort sampled during active COVID-19. The J gene is TRBJ2-3, the V gene TRBV7-9, with D possibly TRBD1 on 6 matching bases. For the CDR3, the DNA is TGTGCCAGCAGCCACGGACAGCTCGGCGGCACAGATACGCAGTATTTT. Translating it yields CASSHGQLGGTDTQYF.